The 9 T cell receptor beta chains in this list originate from one sample, sequenced in a study of patients and donors after allogeneic stem cell transplantation. A single record per CDR3 protein comes from TCRdb applying MiXCR to the RT-PCR reads. This sample has 800,000 to 1,000,000 distinct CDR3 sequences, with about a sixth found just once. Sequences were obtained from blood, either unsorted or a sorted T cell fraction (not recorded which). These receptors were obtained from a human donor who was either an allogeneic HSCT recipient or a stem cell or donor lymphocyte infusion donor (not recorded which). It is not recorded whose cells these are; they may come from a transplant donor.

This clonotype was recorded at least ten times. The chain is built from TRBV12-3 or TRBV12-4 and TRBJ2-2, with D possibly being TRBD1 (6 bases). The CDR3 covers 14 residues. Trimming pared 6 bases from V and 4 bases from J, leaving 12 bases between. The CDR3 reads CASRLTGSTGELFF. The CDR3 DNA reads as TGTGCCAGCAGACTTACAGGGTCCACCGGGGAGCTGTTTTTT.

This clonotype turned up a few times. The V gene is TRBV5-1, the J gene TRBJ2-1, with 10 nucleotides matching TRBD2. This CDR3 region has 16 residues. Looked up from germline, CDR1 is SGHRS and CDR2 is YFSETQ. V shed 1 base, J shed 15 bases, and the junction held 16 bases outside the gene matches. CDR3 in amino acids: CASSLSGGTSDVVRFF. CDR3 nucleotide sequence: TGCGCCAGCAGCTTGAGTGGTGGGACTAGCGACGTAGTCCGGTTCTTC.

This clonotype has just a few counts. The V and J genes are TRBV10-3 and TRBJ2-1; D gene uncertain. Per germline, CDR1 ENHRY and CDR2 SYGVKD. This CDR3 region has 14 residues. V was clipped by 5 bases and J by 3 bases, with 11 bases between them. CDR3 bases: TGTGCCATCAGTTTTAAGGGTGGCTACAATGAGCAGTTCTTC. Protein sequence: CAISFKGGYNEQFF.

The J gene is TRBJ2-5, the V gene TRBV12-3 or TRBV12-4, with TRBD2 as a possible D gene (6 bases). The V end was cut by 5 bases, the J end by 2 bases, with 18 bases between. CDR3 length: 16 amino acids. The CDR3 loop is CASSPIVGTRQETQYF. The CDR3 nucleotides read TGTGCCAGCAGTCCTATAGTTGGGACTCGGCAAGAGACCCAGTACTTC.

V usage is TRBV5-5 and J usage is TRBJ1-1; TRBD1 might be the D (5 bases). This CDR3 region has 15 residues. V lost 0 bases and J lost 3, with 12 bases in between. Per germline, CDR1 SGHKS and CDR2 YYEKEE (reference sequence). CDR3 region: CASSLVRVMYTEAFF. In DNA form, the CDR3 reads TGTGCCAGCAGCTTGGTCAGGGTAATGTACACTGAAGCTTTCTTT.

This clonotype was detected many times. At one of its ends the junction is not consistent with the germline gene, which may arise from a read error. The rearrangement joins TRBV9 to TRBJ1-2; D not certain. The germline gives CDR1 SGDLS, CDR2 YYNGEE. CDR3 size: 13 residues. This chain's CDR3 is CASSVGRNYGYTF. In nucleotides, the CDR3 is TGTGCCAGCAGTGTAGGACGTAACTATGGCTACACCTTC.

This chain joins TRBV7-8 and TRBJ1-1; no firm D call. Trimming stripped 1 base from V and 11 bases from J, with 14 bases between. The CDR3 covers 13 residues. The germline gives CDR1 SGHVS, CDR2 FQNEAQ. CDR3 DNA sequence: TGTGCCAGCAGCTTAGAGGGAGGAGTGGGGGCTTTCTTT. Amino acids: CASSLEGGVGAFF. Using reference TRBV7-8 and TRBJ1-1 for the parts outside the CDR3, the full variable domain is GAGVSQSPRYKVAKRGQDVALRCDPISGHVSLFWYQQALGQGPEFLTYFQNEAQLDKSGLPSDRFFAERPEGSVSTLKIQRTQQEDSAVYLCASSLEGGVGAFFGQGTRLTVV.

The V and J genes are TRBV12-3 or TRBV12-4 and TRBJ1-2; D uncertain. Between the trimmed V and J ends, which lost 3 bases and 10 bases, there was a span of 9 bases. This CDR3 has 11 amino acids. The CDR3 nucleotides read TGTGCCAGCAGTTTCTATGGGGACTACACCTTC. It yields the protein CASSFYGDYTF.

This clonotype has just a few counts. The chain uses TRBV7-2 and TRBJ2-2, with a possible D match to TRBD1 (5 bases). CDR1 is SGHTA and CDR2 is FQGNSA in the germline V gene. Trimming pared 5 bases from V and 5 bases from J, leaving 21 bases between. CDR3 length equals 17 residues. CDR3 DNA: TGTGCCAGCAGCCCCTATGTCCTCAGGGATAAAACCGGGGAGCTGTTTTTT. Its protein is CASSPYVLRDKTGELFF.